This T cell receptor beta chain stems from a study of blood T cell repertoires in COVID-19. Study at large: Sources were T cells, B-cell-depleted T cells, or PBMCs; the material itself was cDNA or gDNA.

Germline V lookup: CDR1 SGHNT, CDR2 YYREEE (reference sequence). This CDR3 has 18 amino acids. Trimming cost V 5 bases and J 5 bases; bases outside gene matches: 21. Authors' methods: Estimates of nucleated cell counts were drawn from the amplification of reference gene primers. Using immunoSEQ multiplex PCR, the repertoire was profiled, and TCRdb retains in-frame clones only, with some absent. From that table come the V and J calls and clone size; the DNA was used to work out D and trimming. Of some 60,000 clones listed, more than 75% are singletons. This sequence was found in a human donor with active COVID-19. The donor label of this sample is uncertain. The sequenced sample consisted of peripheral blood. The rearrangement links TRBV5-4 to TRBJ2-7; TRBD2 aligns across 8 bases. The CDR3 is CASSHGGNGAGASHEQYF. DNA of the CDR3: TGTGCCAGCAGTCATGGAGGTAACGGAGCGGGAGCCTCGCACGAGCAGTACTTC. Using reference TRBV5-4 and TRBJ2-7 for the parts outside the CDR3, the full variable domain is ETGVTQSPTHLIKTRGQQVTLRCSSQSGHNTVSWYQQALGQGPQFIFQYYREEENGRGNFPPRFSGLQFPNYSSELNVNALELDDSALYLCASSHGGNGAGASHEQYFGPGTRLTVT.